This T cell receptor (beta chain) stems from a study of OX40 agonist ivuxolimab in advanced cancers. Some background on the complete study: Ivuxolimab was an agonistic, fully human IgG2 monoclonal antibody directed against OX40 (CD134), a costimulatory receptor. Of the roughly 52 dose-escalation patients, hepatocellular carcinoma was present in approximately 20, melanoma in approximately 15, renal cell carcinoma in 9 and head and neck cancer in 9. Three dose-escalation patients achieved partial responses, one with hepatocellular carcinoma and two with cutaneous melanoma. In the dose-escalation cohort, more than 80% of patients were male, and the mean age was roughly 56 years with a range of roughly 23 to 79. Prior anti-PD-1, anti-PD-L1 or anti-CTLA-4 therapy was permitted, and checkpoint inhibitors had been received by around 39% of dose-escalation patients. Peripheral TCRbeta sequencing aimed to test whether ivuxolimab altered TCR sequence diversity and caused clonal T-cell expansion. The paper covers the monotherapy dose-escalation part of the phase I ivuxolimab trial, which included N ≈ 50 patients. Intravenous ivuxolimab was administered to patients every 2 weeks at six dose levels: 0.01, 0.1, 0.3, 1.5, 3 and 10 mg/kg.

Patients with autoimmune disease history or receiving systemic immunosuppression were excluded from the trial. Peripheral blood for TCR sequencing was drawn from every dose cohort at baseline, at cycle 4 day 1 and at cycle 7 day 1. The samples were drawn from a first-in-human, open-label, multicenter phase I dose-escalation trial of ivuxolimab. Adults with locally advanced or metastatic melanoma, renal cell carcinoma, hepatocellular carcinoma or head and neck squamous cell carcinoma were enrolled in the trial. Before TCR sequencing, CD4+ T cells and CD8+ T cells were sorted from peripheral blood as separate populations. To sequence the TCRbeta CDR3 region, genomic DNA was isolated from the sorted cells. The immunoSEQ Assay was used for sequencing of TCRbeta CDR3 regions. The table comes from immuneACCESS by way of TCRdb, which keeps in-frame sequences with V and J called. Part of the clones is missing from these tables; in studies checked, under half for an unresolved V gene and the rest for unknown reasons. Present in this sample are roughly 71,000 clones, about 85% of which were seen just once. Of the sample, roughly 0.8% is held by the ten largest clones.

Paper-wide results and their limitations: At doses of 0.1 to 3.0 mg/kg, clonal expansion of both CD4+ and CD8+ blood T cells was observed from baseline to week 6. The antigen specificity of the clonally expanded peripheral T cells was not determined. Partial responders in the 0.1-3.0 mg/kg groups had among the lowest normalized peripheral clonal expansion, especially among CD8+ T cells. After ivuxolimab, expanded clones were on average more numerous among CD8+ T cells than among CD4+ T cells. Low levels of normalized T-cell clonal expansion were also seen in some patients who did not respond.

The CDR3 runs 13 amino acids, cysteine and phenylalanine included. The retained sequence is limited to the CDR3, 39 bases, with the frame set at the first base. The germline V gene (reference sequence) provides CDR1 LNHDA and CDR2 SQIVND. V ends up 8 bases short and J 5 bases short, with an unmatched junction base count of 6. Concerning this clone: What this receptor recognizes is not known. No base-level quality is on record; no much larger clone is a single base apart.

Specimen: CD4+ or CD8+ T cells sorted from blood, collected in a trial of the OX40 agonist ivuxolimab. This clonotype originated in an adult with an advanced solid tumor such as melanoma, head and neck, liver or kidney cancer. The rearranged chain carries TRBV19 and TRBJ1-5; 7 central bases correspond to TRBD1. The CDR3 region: CASADRAYQPQHF. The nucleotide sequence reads TGTGCCAGTGCAGACAGGGCCTATCAGCCCCAGCATTTT.